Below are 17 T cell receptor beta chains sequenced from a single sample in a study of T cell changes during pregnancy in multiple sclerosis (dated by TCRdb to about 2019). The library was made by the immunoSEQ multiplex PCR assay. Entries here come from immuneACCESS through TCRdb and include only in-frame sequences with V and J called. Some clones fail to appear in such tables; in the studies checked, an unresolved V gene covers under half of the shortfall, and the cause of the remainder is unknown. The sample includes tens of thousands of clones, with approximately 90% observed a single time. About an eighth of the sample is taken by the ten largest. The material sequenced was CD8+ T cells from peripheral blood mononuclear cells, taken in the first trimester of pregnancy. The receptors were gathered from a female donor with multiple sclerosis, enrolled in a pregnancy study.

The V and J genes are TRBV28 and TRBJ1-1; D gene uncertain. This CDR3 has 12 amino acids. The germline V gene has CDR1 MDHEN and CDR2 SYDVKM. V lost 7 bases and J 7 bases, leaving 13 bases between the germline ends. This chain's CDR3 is CASTTVSGEAFF. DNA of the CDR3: TGTGCCAGCACTACAGTGTCAGGTGAAGCTTTCTTT.

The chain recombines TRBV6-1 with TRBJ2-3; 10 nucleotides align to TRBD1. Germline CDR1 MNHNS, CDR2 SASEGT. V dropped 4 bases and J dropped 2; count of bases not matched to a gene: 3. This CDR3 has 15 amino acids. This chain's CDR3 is CASSGGQGTTDTQYF. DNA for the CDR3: TGTGCCAGCAGTGGGGGACAGGGGACCACAGATACGCAGTATTTT.

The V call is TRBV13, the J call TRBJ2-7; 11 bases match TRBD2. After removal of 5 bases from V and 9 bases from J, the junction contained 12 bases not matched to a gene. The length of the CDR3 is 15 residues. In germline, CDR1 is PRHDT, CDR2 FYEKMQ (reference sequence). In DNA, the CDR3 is TGTGCCAGCAGCCTCTTTAGTAGCGGGAGGGAGGGGCAGTACTTC. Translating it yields CASSLFSSGREGQYF. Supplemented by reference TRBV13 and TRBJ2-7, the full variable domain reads AAGVIQSPRHLIKEKRETATLKCYPIPRHDTVYWYQQGPGQDPQFLISFYEKMQSDKGSIPDRFSAQQFSDYHSELNMSSLELGDSALYFCASSLFSSGREGQYFGPGTRLTVT.

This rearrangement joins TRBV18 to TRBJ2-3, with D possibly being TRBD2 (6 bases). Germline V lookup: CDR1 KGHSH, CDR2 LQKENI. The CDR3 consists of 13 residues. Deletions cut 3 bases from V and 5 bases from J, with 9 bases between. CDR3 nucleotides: TGTGCCAGCTCACCGTGGGGGGAAGATACGCAGTATTTT. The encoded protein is CASSPWGEDTQYF.

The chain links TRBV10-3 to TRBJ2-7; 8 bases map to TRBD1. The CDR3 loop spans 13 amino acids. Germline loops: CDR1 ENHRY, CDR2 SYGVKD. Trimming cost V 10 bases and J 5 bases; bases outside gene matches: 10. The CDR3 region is CATGDRKVHEQYF. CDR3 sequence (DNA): TGTGCCACTGGGGACAGGAAGGTACACGAGCAGTACTTC.

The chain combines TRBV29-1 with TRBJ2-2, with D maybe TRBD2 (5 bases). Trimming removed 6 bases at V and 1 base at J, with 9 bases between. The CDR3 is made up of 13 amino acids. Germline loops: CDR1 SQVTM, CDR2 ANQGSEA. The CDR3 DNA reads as TGCAGCGTGGCGGGTCAGAACACCGGGGAGCTGTTTTTT. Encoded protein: CSVAGQNTGELFF.

The CDR3 nucleotides are TGTGCCAGCAGCAACGGACAGATGAGTAGGGAGCAGTACTTC. Translated, it gives CASSNGQMSREQYF. This rearrangement joins TRBV2 to TRBJ2-7, with D possibly TRBD1 on 6 matching bases. Between the trimmed V and J ends, which lost 6 bases and 7 bases, there was a span of 19 bases. Germline assignment: CDR1 SNHLY and CDR2 FYNNEI. This CDR3 is built from 14 residues.

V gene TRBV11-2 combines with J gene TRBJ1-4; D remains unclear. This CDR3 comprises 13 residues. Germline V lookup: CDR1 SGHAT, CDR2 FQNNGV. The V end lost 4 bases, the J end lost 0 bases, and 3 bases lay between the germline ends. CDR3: CASSSSTNEKLFF. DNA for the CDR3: TGTGCCAGCAGCTCTTCAACTAATGAAAAACTGTTTTTT. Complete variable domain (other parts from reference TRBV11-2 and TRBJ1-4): EAGVAQSPRYKIIEKRQSVAFWCNPISGHATLYWYQQILGQGPKLLIQFQNNGVVDDSQLPKDRFSAERLKGVDSTLKIQPAKLEDSAVYLCASSSSTNEKLFFGSGTQLSVL.

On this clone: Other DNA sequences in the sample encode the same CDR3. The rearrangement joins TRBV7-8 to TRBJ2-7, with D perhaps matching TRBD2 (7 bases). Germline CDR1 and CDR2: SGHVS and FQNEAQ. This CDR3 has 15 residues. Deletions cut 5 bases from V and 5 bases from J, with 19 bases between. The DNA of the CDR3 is TGTGCCAGCAGCCCTAGGGGGACGGGGGGCGACGAGCAGTACTTC. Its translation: CASSPRGTGGDEQYF. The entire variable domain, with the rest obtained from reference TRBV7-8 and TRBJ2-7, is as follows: GAGVSQSPRYKVAKRGQDVALRCDPISGHVSLFWYQQALGQGPEFLTYFQNEAQLDKSGLPSDRFFAERPEGSVSTLKIQRTQQEDSAVYLCASSPRGTGGDEQYFGPGTRLTVT.

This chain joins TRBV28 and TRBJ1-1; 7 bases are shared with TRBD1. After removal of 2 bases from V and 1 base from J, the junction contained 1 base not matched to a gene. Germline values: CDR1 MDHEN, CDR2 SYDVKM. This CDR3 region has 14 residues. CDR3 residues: CASSLQGGNTEAFF. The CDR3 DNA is TGTGCCAGCAGTTTACAGGGGGGGAACACTGAAGCTTTCTTT. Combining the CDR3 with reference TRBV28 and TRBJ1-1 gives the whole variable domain DVKVTQSSRYLVKRTGEKVFLECVQDMDHENMFWYRQDPGLGLRLIYFSYDVKMKEKGDIPEGYSVSREKKERFSLILESASTNQTSMYLCASSLQGGNTEAFFGQGTRLTVV.

CDR3 nucleotide sequence: TGTGCCACCAGCGTCTCAGATACGCAGTATTTT. Protein sequence: CATSVSDTQYF. This sequence joins TRBV15 and TRBJ2-3; D remains ambiguous. The V gene lost 5 bases and the J gene lost 4 bases, with 4 bases spanning the gap. The CDR3 spans 11 residues. Germline CDR1 is LNHNV and CDR2 is YYDKDF (reference sequence).

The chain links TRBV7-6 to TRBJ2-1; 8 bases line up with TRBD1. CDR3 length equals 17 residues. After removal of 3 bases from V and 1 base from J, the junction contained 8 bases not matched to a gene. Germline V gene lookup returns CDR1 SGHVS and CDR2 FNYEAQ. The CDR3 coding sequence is TGTGCCAGCAGCTTCACAGGGGGGTTAACTTCCTACAATGAGCAGTTCTTC. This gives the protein CASSFTGGLTSYNEQFF. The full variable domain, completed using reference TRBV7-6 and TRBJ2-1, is GAGVSQSPRYKVTKRGQDVALRCDPISGHVSLYWYRQALGQGPEFLTYFNYEAQQDKSGLPNDRFSAERPEGSISTLTIQRTEQRDSAMYRCASSFTGGLTSYNEQFFGPGTRLTVL.

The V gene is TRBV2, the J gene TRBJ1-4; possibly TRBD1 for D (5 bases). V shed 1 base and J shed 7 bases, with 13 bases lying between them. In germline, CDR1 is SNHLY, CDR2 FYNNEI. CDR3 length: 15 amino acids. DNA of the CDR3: TGTGCCAGCAGTGAAGGGACAACTCCTAGTGAAAAACTGTTTTTT. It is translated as CASSEGTTPSEKLFF.

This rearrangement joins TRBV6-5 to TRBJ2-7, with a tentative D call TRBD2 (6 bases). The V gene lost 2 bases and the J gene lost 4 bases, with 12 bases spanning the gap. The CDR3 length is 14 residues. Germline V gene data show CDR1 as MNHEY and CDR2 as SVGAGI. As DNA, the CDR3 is TGTGCCAGCAGTTACACCGGGAGTGAATACGAGCAGTACTTC. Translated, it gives CASSYTGSEYEQYF.

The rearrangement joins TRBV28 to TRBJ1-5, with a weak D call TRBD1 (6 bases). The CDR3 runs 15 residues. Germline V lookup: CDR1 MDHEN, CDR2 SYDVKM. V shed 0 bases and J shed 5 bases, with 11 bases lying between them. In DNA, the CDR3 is TGTGCCAGCAGTTTATGGGGGGCTTACGATCAGCCCCAGCATTTT. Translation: CASSLWGAYDQPQHF.

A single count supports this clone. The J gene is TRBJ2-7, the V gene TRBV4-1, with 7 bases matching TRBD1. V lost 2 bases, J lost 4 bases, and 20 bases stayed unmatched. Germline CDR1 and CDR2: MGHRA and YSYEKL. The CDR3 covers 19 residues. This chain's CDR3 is CASSQPQIFLRTGEYEQYF. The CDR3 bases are TGCGCCAGCAGCCAACCCCAGATCTTTCTCCGGACAGGCGAATACGAGCAGTACTTC.

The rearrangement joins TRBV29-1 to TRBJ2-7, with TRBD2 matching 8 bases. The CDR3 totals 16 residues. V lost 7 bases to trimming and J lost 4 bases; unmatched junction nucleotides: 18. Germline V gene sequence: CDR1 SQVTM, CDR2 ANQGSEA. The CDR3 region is CSAYPIRGGGGYEQYF. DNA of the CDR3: TGCAGCGCCTACCCCATACGGGGGGGTGGCGGGTACGAGCAGTACTTC.